The T cell receptor (beta chain) described here comes from a study of cytomegalovirus exposure and HLA in healthy donors. General study findings and limits: Most TCR sequences were rare, but some public TCRs occurred in many donors. According to an earlier analysis, most TCR beta V segments yielded productive rearrangements about 87% or about 30% of the time.

PCR involved 60 Vbeta and 13 Jbeta primers. The table came from immunoSEQ multiplex PCR; TCRdb's copy has only in-frame clones and leaves some out. The sample lists around 200,000 clones, roughly 80% occurring once. Of note for this clone: Its antigen is undetermined.

CDR3 length: 15 amino acids. V was clipped by 4 bases and J by 5 bases; unmatched bases: 7. Germline V gene sequence: CDR1 SNHLY, CDR2 FYNNEI. The chain carries TRBV2 and TRBJ1-3; 8 bases fit TRBD1. The specimen was PBMCs. The sequence was obtained from a girl aged 2 to 10 in good health and CMV-seronegative. This CDR3 reads CASSARGQLRNTIYF. CDR3 bases: TGTGCCAGCAGTGCCAGGGGGCAACTAAGAAACACCATATATTTT.